The clone carrying this T cell receptor (beta chain) appeared many times. No antigen is known for it. Time point given: sample taken at primary tumor resection. Sequencing of whole RNA from tumor, nontumor lung or frozen PBMC involved no sorting. The data originate from a study of spatial heterogeneity in lung cancer. Study context: TCR and UMI combinations that were unique each appeared, on average, more than ten times in raw reads.

TCRdb re-called the 5' RACE reads through MiXCR, storing one row per CDR3 protein. The data contain about 10,000 distinct CDR3 sequences, around 11% of them seen just once; the ten biggest clones take up less than 15%. This CDR3 is 15 amino acids long. The V segment lost 6 bases and the J segment 0 bases; nucleotides outside the gene matches: 3. CDR1 MDHEN and CDR2 SYDVKM come from the germline V gene. The study, taken as a whole, reports: Tracking of tumor mutation counts was seen in expanded intratumoral alpha and beta TCR counts.

V is TRBV28 and J is TRBJ2-7, with TRBD2 matching 12 bases. This sample comprised lung tumor tissue, obtained at surgery. This TCR was sampled from a female donor with early-stage non-small cell lung cancer. In DNA form, the CDR3 reads TGTGCCAGCAGCCAGACTAGCGGGGGCTCCTACGAGCAGTACTTC. Translated, it gives CASSQTSGGSYEQYF.